Each of the 29 T cell receptor beta chains below was sequenced from the same sample in a study of T cell repertoires in ileal Crohn's disease. The table came from immunoSEQ multiplex PCR; TCRdb's copy has only in-frame clones and leaves some out. The sample holds some 28,000 clones, about 81% seen once. The material sequenced was ileal tissue. These receptors were obtained from an adult with Crohn's disease.

This chain joins TRBV7-8 and TRBJ2-7; 10 nucleotides line up with TRBD1. The CDR3 spans 15 residues. V gave up 4 bases and J gave up 4 bases; unmatched junction bases: 7. The germline V gene encodes CDR1 SGHVS and CDR2 FQNEAQ. CDR3 sequence (DNA): TGTGCCAGCAGCTCCCGGGACAGGGGAGCTTACGAGCAGTACTTC. Translation: CASSSRDRGAYEQYF.

The chain employs TRBV4-3 and TRBJ1-6; 9 bases match TRBD1. The CDR3 sequence is 17 residues long. J lost 5 bases, V lost 2 bases, and 7 bases had no gene match. The germline gives CDR1 LGHNA, CDR2 YSLEER. The CDR3 coding sequence is TGCGCCAGCAGCCAACCTTTAGGACAGGGGAATAATTCACCCCTCCACTTT. Translated: CASSQPLGQGNNSPLHF.

The V and J genes are TRBV6-5 and TRBJ1-1; D gene unclear. This CDR3 comprises 14 residues. Trimming shortened V by 2 bases and J by 1 base, and 8 bases separated the two germline ends. Germline CDR1 and CDR2: MNHEY and SVGAGI. This CDR3 is CASSYLRKNTEAFF. The CDR3 nucleotides are TGTGCCAGCAGTTACCTGAGGAAGAACACTGAAGCTTTCTTT.

The genes are TRBV11-1 and TRBJ1-2, with 7 bases identical to TRBD1. Germline values: CDR1 SGHAT, CDR2 FQDESV (reference sequence). This CDR3 is 13 amino acids long. V lost 5 bases, J lost 4 bases, and 4 bases stayed unmatched. CDR3 coding DNA: TGTGCCAGCAGCCCCGGGACAGCCTATGGCTACACCTTC. Encoded protein: CASSPGTAYGYTF.

This chain links TRBV30 with TRBJ2-7; D might be TRBD1 (5 bases). Germline lookup yields CDR1 GTSNPN and CDR2 SVGIG (reference sequence). Trimming removed 1 base at V and 4 bases at J, with 5 bases between. The CDR3 consists of 11 residues. The CDR3 sequence: CAWSDRYEQYF. CDR3 sequence (DNA): TGTGCCTGGAGTGACAGGTACGAGCAGTACTTC.

The rearrangement links TRBV18 to TRBJ1-2; a weak D match, TRBD1 (5 bases). The CDR3 loop spans 14 amino acids. Trimming took off 0 bases at V and 3 bases at J, with 8 bases between the two ends. CDR1 is KGHSH, CDR2 LQKENI, per germline. The DNA of the CDR3 is TGTGCCAGCTCACCACCCAGGGAGGACTATGGCTACACCTTC. Amino acids: CASSPPREDYGYTF.

This chain links TRBV4-3 with TRBJ2-3; D not certain. Germline-derived CDR1 and CDR2 are LGHNA and YSLEER. CDR3 size: 15 residues. Trimming pared 1 base from V and 4 bases from J, leaving 12 bases between. The CDR3 sequence: CASSQAPVGADTQYF. CDR3 in DNA: TGCGCCAGCAGCCAAGCCCCGGTGGGCGCAGATACGCAGTATTTT.

The genes are TRBV5-1 and TRBJ1-2; D not certain. Germline values: CDR1 SGHRS, CDR2 YFSETQ. The CDR3 consists of 12 residues. V was trimmed by 0 bases and J by 7 bases, leaving 7 bases between them. CDR3 sequence: CASSLAEGGYTF. CDR3 DNA: TGCGCCAGCAGCTTGGCGGAGGGTGGCTACACCTTC.

This clone appeared once. The V call is TRBV14, the J call TRBJ2-2; no clear D gene. Per the germline V gene, CDR1 is SGHDN and CDR2 is FVKESK. There are 15 residues in the CDR3. V was shortened by 1 base and J by 6 bases, with 12 bases between the two germline ends. CDR3 residues: CASSQGRWFSGELFF. In DNA, the CDR3 is TGTGCCAGCAGCCAAGGCAGGTGGTTTTCCGGGGAGCTGTTTTTT.

For this clone: The identical CDR3 is also encoded by other nucleotide sequences in the sample. This chain links TRBV9 with TRBJ1-2, with D perhaps matching TRBD1 (6 bases). V was trimmed by 0 bases and J by 8 bases, leaving 14 bases between them. Germline V gives CDR1 SGDLS, CDR2 YYNGEE. The CDR3 spans 14 residues. The CDR3 DNA is TGTGCCAGCAGCGTAGGAGGGGGGGCGGGGGGCTACACCTTC. This encodes CASSVGGGAGGYTF. Together with reference TRBV9 and TRBJ1-2, the CDR3 gives the full variable domain: DSGVTQTPKHLITATGQRVTLRCSPRSGDLSVYWYQQSLDQGLQFLIQYYNGEERAKGNILERFSAQQFPDLHSELNLSSLELGDSALYFCASSVGGGAGGYTFGSGTRLTVV.

In its sample, this clone was seen a few times. J is TRBJ1-5 and V is TRBV2, with 9 bases identical to TRBD1. Germline trimming cut 5 bases from V and 4 bases from J; bases unmatched to any gene: 6. CDR1 SNHLY and CDR2 FYNNEI come from the germline V gene. This CDR3 spans 15 amino acids. The CDR3 protein is CASSRGTGPNQPQHF. The CDR3 DNA reads as TGTGCCAGCAGTCGGGGGACAGGGCCGAATCAGCCCCAGCATTTT.

This clone was seen a single time. This chain connects TRBV5-1 to TRBJ2-3; perhaps TRBD2 as D (5 bases). The CDR3 is made up of 15 amino acids. Trimming stripped 1 base from V and 0 bases from J, with 9 bases between. The germline gives CDR1 SGHRS, CDR2 YFSETQ. The chain's CDR3 is CASSLRGASTDTQYF. CDR3 nucleotides: TGCGCCAGCAGCTTGCGGGGTGCTAGCACAGATACGCAGTATTTT.

This clone was seen a few times. The chain uses TRBV2 and TRBJ2-7, with D tentatively TRBD1 (6 bases). There are 12 residues in the CDR3. V was clipped by 6 bases and J by 6 bases, with 12 bases between them. Germline CDR1 and CDR2: SNHLY and FYNNEI. CDR3 bases: TGTGCCAGCAGAACAGGGTTTAGCGAGCAGTACTTC. This translates into CASRTGFSEQYF.

The J gene is TRBJ2-1, the V gene TRBV5-1; 11 nucleotides match TRBD2. Looked up from germline, CDR1 is SGHRS and CDR2 is YFSETQ. Losses at the gene ends were 0 bases for V and 7 bases for J; bases not matched to a gene: 6. This CDR3 contains 16 residues. The CDR3 DNA is TGCGCCAGCAGCTTGGCCGGGACTAGCGGCCAGAATGAGCAGTTCTTC. This codes for CASSLAGTSGQNEQFF.

The chain links TRBV6-5 to TRBJ1-5; TRBD1 agrees at 9 bases. This CDR3 has 14 amino acids. Germline assignment: CDR1 MNHEY and CDR2 SVGAGI. V was clipped by 7 bases and J by 7 bases; unmatched bases: 8. CDR3 loop: CASNKQGASQPQHF. The CDR3 nucleotides are TGTGCCAGCAACAAACAGGGGGCCAGCCAGCCCCAGCATTTT.

This sequence joins TRBV7-9 and TRBJ1-6; TRBD1 matches 7 bases. The ends lost 5 bases at V and 7 bases at J; junction bases unmatched: 11. The CDR3 has 16 residues. Per the germline V gene, CDR1 is SEHNR and CDR2 is FQNEAQ (reference sequence). The CDR3 DNA sequence: TGTGCCAGCAGCGCCCCGACAGGGTCGGAGAATTCACCCCTCCACTTT. Protein sequence: CASSAPTGSENSPLHF.

The CDR3 coding sequence is TGTGCCAGCACCCCGGGAGTCTCTGGAAACACCATATATTTT. It translates to CASTPGVSGNTIYF. This rearrangement joins TRBV7-2 to TRBJ1-3; no definite D call. CDR3 length equals 14 residues. V was trimmed by 7 bases and J by 0 bases, leaving 10 bases between them. Germline CDR1 and CDR2: SGHTA and FQGNSA.

This chain uses TRBV30 with TRBJ1-6, with D unresolved. This CDR3 spans 13 amino acids. CDR1 is GTSNPN and CDR2 is SVGIG in the germline V gene (reference sequence). Trimming cost V 5 bases and J 11 bases, with 16 bases left between them. The CDR3 DNA sequence: TGTGCCTGGGATAATGGGCAATTGCCACCCCTCCACTTT. This gives the protein CAWDNGQLPPLHF. Filled out from reference TRBV30 and TRBJ1-6, the complete variable domain reads SQTIHQWPATLVQPVGSPLSLECTVEGTSNPNLYWYRQAAGRGLQLLFYSVGIGQISSEVPQNLSASRPQDRQFILSSKKLLLSDSGFYLCAWDNGQLPPLHFGNGTRLTVT.

V and J are TRBV6-1 and TRBJ1-6; D might be TRBD1 (5 bases). From germline, CDR1 is MNHNS and CDR2 SASEGT. CDR3 length equals 15 residues. V was trimmed by 6 bases and J by 8 bases, leaving 17 bases between them. CDR3 nucleotide sequence: TGTGCCAGCAGCGGGAGGGGACGGTGGGATTCACCCCTCCACTTT. Encoded protein: CASSGRGRWDSPLHF.

The J gene is TRBJ1-5, the V gene TRBV25-1; D may be TRBD1 (6 bases). The CDR3 is 14 residues long. V was clipped by 4 bases and J by 6 bases, with 13 bases between them. The germline CDR1 and CDR2 sequences are MGHDK and SYGVNS. In nucleotides, the CDR3 is TGTGCCAGCAGTGTAAGACAGGCAGGTCAGCCCCAGCATTTT. Its translation: CASSVRQAGQPQHF.

The chain combines TRBV5-4 with TRBJ2-7; 9 positions match TRBD1. Germline CDR1 and CDR2: SGHNT and YYREEE (reference sequence). The CDR3 is 15 residues long. V lost 3 bases to trimming and J lost 6 bases; unmatched junction nucleotides: 10. Here the CDR3 DNA reads TGTGCCAGCAGCTGGACCGGGGACAGGGAGCCCGAGCAGTACTTC. Its protein is CASSWTGDREPEQYF.

This clone was seen a handful of times. The chain is built from TRBV10-2 and TRBJ1-3; D is unclear. Germline-derived CDR1 and CDR2 are WSHSY and SAAADI. There are 12 residues in the CDR3. The V gene lost 5 bases and the J gene lost 4 bases, with 6 bases spanning the gap. Here the CDR3 reads CASSSVGNTIYF. The CDR3 DNA is TGCGCCAGCAGTTCGGTCGGAAACACCATATATTTT.

This chain connects TRBV21-1 to TRBJ1-1; the listed D gene, TRBD1, was not tested against the DNA. TRBV21-1 is an annotated pseudogene. This CDR3 is 16 amino acids long. This CDR3 is CASSNYPTGEDTEAFF. The CDR3 DNA reads as TGTGCCAGCAGCAACTATCCCACAGGGGAGGACACTGAAGCTTTCTTT.

The gene calls are TRBV6-1 and TRBJ2-7, with 10 bases matching TRBD2. V shed 1 base and J 3 bases; nucleotides not matched to a gene: 3. CDR3 length equals 15 residues. Germline V gene lookup returns CDR1 MNHNS and CDR2 SASEGT. CDR3 bases: TGTGCCAGCAGTGAAGAACTAGCGGGGAGCTACGAGCAGTACTTC. Translation gives CASSEELAGSYEQYF.

V and J are TRBV5-4 and TRBJ1-1; 9 bases agree with TRBD1. The germline CDR1 and CDR2 sequences are SGHNT and YYREEE (reference sequence). The length of the CDR3 is 19 residues. The V and J ends lost 2 bases and 5 bases, in that order; junction bases with no gene match: 19. The CDR3 DNA sequence: TGTGCCAGCAGCTTTATGGTTGGGTATGGACAGGGGATTGGTACTGAAGCTTTCTTT. Residues: CASSFMVGYGQGIGTEAFF.

The chain combines TRBV6-5 with TRBJ2-1; TRBD1 might be the D (5 bases). V lost 2 bases and J 3 bases, leaving 11 bases between the germline ends. Germline V CDR1 and CDR2: MNHEY, SVGAGI. CDR3 length: 15 residues. As DNA, the CDR3 is TGTGCCAGCAGTTACATTGAAGGGGACTACAATGAGCAGTTCTTC. Protein product: CASSYIEGDYNEQFF.

V usage is TRBV5-6 and J usage is TRBJ1-5; D is possibly TRBD1 (5 bases). Trimming pared 3 bases from V and 5 bases from J, leaving 12 bases between. CDR1 and CDR2 (germline): SGHDT, YYEEEE. The CDR3 loop spans 14 amino acids. The CDR3 DNA sequence: TGTGCCAGCAGCTCCCTTACAGGCTATCAGCCCCAGCATTTT. It codes for CASSSLTGYQPQHF.

The chain uses TRBV7-9 and TRBJ1-2; tentatively, D is TRBD1 (6 bases). Germline loops: CDR1 SEHNR, CDR2 FQNEAQ (reference sequence). This CDR3 spans 14 amino acids. Trimming left V 4 bases short and J 1 base short, with 10 bases between. The CDR3 bases are TGTGCCAGCAGCTCAGGACAGAATAACTATGGCTACACCTTC. This sequence encodes CASSSGQNNYGYTF.

This chain links TRBV6-5 with TRBJ2-7; possible D gene TRBD2, 6 bases. Trimming pared 2 bases from V and 0 bases from J, leaving 14 bases between. The germline V gene has CDR1 MNHEY and CDR2 SVGAGI. This CDR3 contains 16 residues. The CDR3: CASSYDGRSFSYEQYF. As DNA, the CDR3 is TGTGCCAGCAGTTACGATGGGAGGAGCTTCTCCTACGAGCAGTACTTC.